One sample yielded the 11 T cell receptor beta chains listed below, sequenced in a study of CD8 T cells in Susac syndrome. After extraction with the RNeasy kit, roughly 0.45 to 1 ug of the RNA was reverse transcribed using random hexamers. TCRdb used MiXCR to reprocess the immunoSEQ multiplex PCR reads, holding one entry per CDR3 protein. The sample has roughly 250,000 distinct CDR3 sequences; about 96% are singletons. Sequencing was performed on CD4+ T cells from PBMCs. These receptors were taken from a human donor with Susac syndrome.

The chain links TRBV15 to TRBJ2-7; TRBD2 matches at 7 bases. Germline V gives CDR1 LNHNV, CDR2 YYDKDF (reference sequence). The V segment lost 0 bases and the J segment 5 bases; nucleotides outside the gene matches: 10. CDR3 length equals 16 residues. CDR3 nucleotide sequence: TGTGCCACCAGCAGAGATCAGGCGGGGGTCTGGCACGAGCAGTACTTC. Translation: CATSRDQAGVWHEQYF.

The chain is built from TRBV18 and TRBJ1-2, with 8 bases lining up with TRBD1. This CDR3 comprises 13 residues. V lost 3 bases to trimming and J lost 5 bases; unmatched junction nucleotides: 2. Germline-derived CDR1 and CDR2 are KGHSH and LQKENI. CDR3 DNA: TGTGCCAGCTCACCGGACAGGGTTTATGGCTACACCTTC. Translated, it gives CASSPDRVYGYTF.

J is TRBJ1-5 and V is TRBV12-3 or TRBV12-4; TRBD1 matches 7 bases. The V gene end was trimmed by 6 bases and the J gene end by 3 bases; junction bases not matched to a gene: 11. The CDR3 has 16 amino acids. In DNA form, the CDR3 reads TGTGCCAGCAGCGCCAACAAGGGACAGTACAATCAGCCCCAGCATTTT. Translation: CASSANKGQYNQPQHF.

CDR3 amino acids: CASSSRDKQQETQYF. The DNA of the CDR3 is TGTGCCAGTAGTTCCCGGGACAAGCAGCAAGAGACCCAGTACTTC. The rearrangement joins TRBV19 to TRBJ2-5; possibly TRBD1 for D (6 bases). The V end was cut by 5 bases, the J end by 2 bases, with 15 bases between. Germline V gives CDR1 LNHDA, CDR2 SQIVND (reference sequence). There are 15 residues in the CDR3.

V gene TRBV20-1 combines with J gene TRBJ2-6; D uncertain. The CDR3 runs 15 residues. CDR1 is DFQATT and CDR2 is SNEGSKA in the germline V gene (reference sequence). The V end lost 3 bases, the J end lost 0 bases, and 9 bases lay between the germline ends. The CDR3 DNA follows: TGCAGTGCTAGTGGCGGCCACTCTGGGGCCAACGTCCTGACTTTC. Encoded protein: CSASGGHSGANVLTF.

The chain employs TRBV12-3 or TRBV12-4 and TRBJ2-1; 8 positions match TRBD2. The CDR3 contains 17 residues. V lost 5 bases and J lost 4; bases outside the gene matches: 13. The CDR3 DNA follows: TGTGCCAGCAGTCGGATGCCGGGAGGGGTGGGATACAATGAGCAGTTCTTC. Amino acids: CASSRMPGGVGYNEQFF.

The chain carries TRBV30 and TRBJ2-1; 12 positions agree with TRBD2. The CDR3 runs to 16 residues. With 5 bases clipped from V and 9 bases from J, the junction kept 14 bases outside the gene matches. Germline loops: CDR1 GTSNPN, CDR2 SVGIG (reference sequence). In DNA form, the CDR3 reads TGTGCCTGGTTGAGACCTACTAGCGGGAGGATTAGTGAGCAGTTCTTC. Protein product: CAWLRPTSGRISEQFF.

This chain connects TRBV20-1 to TRBJ1-2; D is uncertain. Trimming stripped 3 bases from V and 2 bases from J, with 19 bases between. This CDR3 has 16 residues. Germline V gene sequence: CDR1 DFQATT, CDR2 SNEGSKA (reference sequence). The CDR3 bases are TGCAGTGCTAGTCCCCTCCGCCCTAAAGTAAACTATGGCTACACCTTC. This encodes CSASPLRPKVNYGYTF.

This rearrangement joins TRBV6-4 to TRBJ2-3, with unresolved D. Germline-derived CDR1 and CDR2 are MRHNA and SNTAGT. V was trimmed by 0 bases and J by 0 bases, leaving 4 bases between them. This CDR3 is built from 14 residues. The CDR3 nucleotides read TGTGCCAGCAGTGACTCCTTTAGCACAGATACGCAGTATTTT. Translating it yields CASSDSFSTDTQYF.

The rearrangement uses TRBV12-3 or TRBV12-4 and TRBJ2-1, with D unresolved. The CDR3 is made up of 12 amino acids. V dropped 7 bases and J dropped 2 bases, with 6 bases sitting between them. CDR3 loop: CASTTTYNEQFF. CDR3 DNA sequence: TGTGCCAGCACCACAACCTACAATGAGCAGTTCTTC.

Only one count was recorded for this clonotype. CDR3 in DNA: TGTGCCTGGAGACCGGGGACTGACTATGGCTACACCTTC. This translates into CAWRPGTDYGYTF. This chain connects TRBV30 to TRBJ1-2; D may be TRBD1 (5 bases). Between the trimmed V and J ends, which lost 3 bases and 3 bases, there was a span of 11 bases. Germline V gives CDR1 GTSNPN, CDR2 SVGIG (reference sequence). This CDR3 comprises 13 residues.